This TCR beta chain was documented in a study of blood T cell repertoires in COVID-19. Study in general: Sites in the United States, Italy and Spain provided acute and convalescent COVID-19 samples. Sample material is recorded as cDNA or gDNA derived from T cells, B-cell-depleted T cells, or PBMCs.

This clone was detected only a few times. Original analysis: Researchers report that nucleated cell counts were estimated from reference gene primer amplification. Sequenced by immunoSEQ multiplex PCR; TCRdb stores in-frame clones only, minus some. For V, J and clone size, that table is used; D and trimming come from the DNA. The table records 61,000 or so clones, 65% to 85% of them present only once. This CDR3 spans 13 amino acids. V shed 5 bases and J shed 10 bases, with 12 bases lying between them. Germline CDR1 reads SGHDN; CDR2 reads FVKESK. The sample taken for sequencing was peripheral blood. This chain links TRBV14 with TRBJ1-6; D perhaps matches TRBD1 (6 bases). This clonotype originated in a woman in her seventies with acute or convalescent COVID-19. The CDR3 loop is CASSEGVWSPLHF. CDR3 nucleotides: TGTGCCAGCAGCGAGGGGGTCTGGTCACCCCTCCACTTT. The complete variable domain, with remaining parts taken from reference TRBV14 and TRBJ1-6, reads EAGVTQFPSHSVIEKGQTVTLRCDPISGHDNLYWYRRVMGKEIKFLLHFVKESKQDESGMPNNRFLAERTGGTYSTLKVQPAELEDSGVYFCASSEGVWSPLHFGNGTRLTVT.